This T cell receptor beta chain was recovered during a study of T cell repertoires in cytomegalovirus infection (dated by TCRdb to the late 2010s). Looking at the study overall: Recently identified HLA-C-restricted CMV epitopes, whose presentation resists viral immunomodulation, were targeted by peptide stimulations together with well-studied HLA-B-restricted epitopes. Donor HLA type was relevant to the analysis, as public TCR beta signatures indicated carriage of CMV infection together with the matching HLA type. The investigation overall reported the following: The ex vivo response was dominated by HLA-C-restricted CMV-specific TCR beta clonotypes, which also provided the single most frequent clonotype in two of eight donors. Carriers of CMV infection plus the relevant HLA type were discriminated by the cumulative frequency of public TCR beta family members in the study cohort and in an independent roughly 400-donor cohort.

These reads were obtained on an Illumina HiSeq 1500. TCRdb's own reprocessing of the public reads used fastp at Q25 and MiXCR and kept productive beta chains. All rows with the same CDR3 protein become a single entry with the most common DNA and genes. Across this sample there are roughly 700,000 distinct CDR3 sequences, with around 32% seen only once. The biggest ten clones account for roughly 18% of the sample. The treatment or condition label, read with the paper, signifies: in vitro stimulation with specific CMV peptide epitopes to enrich CMV-specific T cells. Of note for this clonotype: No cognate antigen has been identified for it. Nothing much larger sits one base from this clone, and base qualities are not available.

Reading from cysteine to phenylalanine, the CDR3 counts 13 amino acids. The read is trimmed to its CDR3 DNA, 39 bases read in frame from base 1. Cut back by 10 bases and 2 bases, the V and J ends lie 15 bases apart. Looking up the germline V gene yields CDR1 MNHEY and CDR2 SVGEGT. This clonotype was obtained from a human donor in good health (CMV status not recorded). Some clones in this sample may be carry-over from other donors' samples. Recombination connected TRBV6-2 or TRBV6-3 to TRBJ2-7; a tentative D call is TRBD2 (6 bases match). The sample here was cultured PBMCs, taken from culture after CMV antigen stimulation. The CDR3 is CATLRRDPYEQYF. The bases are TGTGCCACCCTCAGGCGGGATCCCTACGAGCAGTACTTC.